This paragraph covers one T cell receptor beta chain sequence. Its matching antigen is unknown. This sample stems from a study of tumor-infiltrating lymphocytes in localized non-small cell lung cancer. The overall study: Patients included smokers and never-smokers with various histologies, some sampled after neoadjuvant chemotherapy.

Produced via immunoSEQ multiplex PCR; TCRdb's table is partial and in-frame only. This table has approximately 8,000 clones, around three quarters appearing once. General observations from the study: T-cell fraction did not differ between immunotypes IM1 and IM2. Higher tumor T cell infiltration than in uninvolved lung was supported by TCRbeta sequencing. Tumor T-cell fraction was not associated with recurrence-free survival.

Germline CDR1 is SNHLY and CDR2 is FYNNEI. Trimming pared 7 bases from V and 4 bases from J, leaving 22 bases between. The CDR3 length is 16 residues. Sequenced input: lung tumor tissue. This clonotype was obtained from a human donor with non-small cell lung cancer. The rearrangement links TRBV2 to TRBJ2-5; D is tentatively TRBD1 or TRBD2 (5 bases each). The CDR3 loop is CASTPRADLRGETQYF. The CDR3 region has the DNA TGTGCCAGCACTCCGAGGGCGGACCTGAGGGGAGAGACCCAGTACTTC.